A single TCR beta chain is shown here with its context. The TCR-sequenced patients were a few responders to pembrolizumab. Repertoires were generated with immunoSEQ multiplex PCR, while TCRdb's copy carries only in-frame clones and drops some. This sample has about 130,000 clones, with approximately 91% found just once. The data belong to a study of PD-1 blockade in mismatch repair-deficient tumors. V shed 0 bases, J shed 3 bases, and the junction held 5 bases outside the gene matches. CDR3 size: 16 residues. Germline V CDR1 and CDR2: LGHNA, YSLEER. The sequence was collected from an adult with mismatch repair-deficient cancer. The rearrangement uses TRBV4-3 and TRBJ2-7; TRBD2 matches at 10 bases. The material was peripheral blood, obtained roughly 70 weeks after starting pembrolizumab. The CDR3 sequence is CASSQDSTSGNYEQYF. The DNA for the CDR3 is TGCGCCAGCAGCCAAGATAGCACTAGCGGGAACTACGAGCAGTACTTC.